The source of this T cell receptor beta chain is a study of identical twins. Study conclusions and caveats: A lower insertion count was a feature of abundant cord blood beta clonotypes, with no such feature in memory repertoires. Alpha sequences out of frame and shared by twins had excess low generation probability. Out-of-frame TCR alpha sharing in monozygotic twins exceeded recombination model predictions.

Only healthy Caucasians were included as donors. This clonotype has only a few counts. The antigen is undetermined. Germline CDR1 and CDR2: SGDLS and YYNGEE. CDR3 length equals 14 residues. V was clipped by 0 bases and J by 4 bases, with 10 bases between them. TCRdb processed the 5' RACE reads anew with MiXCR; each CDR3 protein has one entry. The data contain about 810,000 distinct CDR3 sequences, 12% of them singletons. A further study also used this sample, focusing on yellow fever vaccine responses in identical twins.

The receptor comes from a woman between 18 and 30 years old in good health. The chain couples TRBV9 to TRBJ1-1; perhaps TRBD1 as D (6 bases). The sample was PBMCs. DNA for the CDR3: TGTGCCAGCAGCGTAGGAGGGGGGCCCACTGAAGCTTTCTTT. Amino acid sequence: CASSVGGGPTEAFF. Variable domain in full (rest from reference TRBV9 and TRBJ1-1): DSGVTQTPKHLITATGQRVTLRCSPRSGDLSVYWYQQSLDQGLQFLIQYYNGEERAKGNILERFSAQQFPDLHSELNLSSLELGDSALYFCASSVGGGPTEAFFGQGTRLTVV.